The 25 T cell receptor beta chains presented below share a single source sample, sequenced in a study of blood T cell repertoires in COVID-19 (dated by TCRdb to the early 2020s). Library creation used the immunoSEQ multiplex PCR assay. This immuneACCESS table, as held by TCRdb, lists in-frame sequences with V and J called but not all clones. Of the missing ones, under half trace to an unresolved V gene in checked studies; the others have no known cause. This sample has about 220,000 clones in its table, and around 84% of those were observed once. About 5.1% of the sample is held by the ten biggest clonotypes. Sequencing was done on a sample of peripheral blood. These receptor sequences come from a woman aged 55-70 years who had recovered from COVID-19.

The rearrangement uses TRBV2 and TRBJ1-4; 10 positions agree with TRBD1. V dropped 4 bases and J dropped 7; count of bases not matched to a gene: 6. From germline, CDR1 is SNHLY and CDR2 FYNNEI. CDR3 size: 15 residues. This chain's CDR3 is CASSATTGGPEKLFF. CDR3 nucleotides: TGTGCCAGCAGTGCTACGACAGGGGGCCCTGAAAAACTGTTTTTT.

This chain joins TRBV30 and TRBJ1-2, with 12 bases identical to TRBD1. Looked up from germline, CDR1 is GTSNPN and CDR2 is SVGIG (reference sequence). This CDR3 has 14 amino acids. The CDR3 DNA reads as TGTGCATTACCGGGACAGGGGGCGAGGGGTGGCTACACCTTC. It specifies CALPGQGARGGYTF.

This clone is a singleton in its sample. The rearrangement joins TRBV18 to TRBJ2-1; 8 bases map to TRBD2. V lost 4 bases, J lost 0 bases, and 8 bases stayed unmatched. The CDR3 is 17 amino acids. Germline CDR1 is KGHSH and CDR2 is LQKENI. The CDR3 DNA sequence: TGTGCCAGCTCACTAAAAGCGGGGGTTAGCTCCTACAATGAGCAGTTCTTC. Its translation is CASSLKAGVSSYNEQFF.

The CDR3 DNA sequence: TGTGCCAGCAGAACCGGGACTACCTCCTACGAGCAGTACTTC. Its translation is CASRTGTTSYEQYF. This chain joins TRBV7-8 and TRBJ2-7; 7 bases line up with TRBD2. CDR3 size: 14 residues. The V gene end was trimmed by 6 bases and the J gene end by 0 bases; junction bases not matched to a gene: 5. Germline values: CDR1 SGHVS, CDR2 FQNEAQ.

The rearrangement joins TRBV2 to TRBJ1-1, with 7 bases fitting TRBD1. The germline V gene has CDR1 SNHLY and CDR2 FYNNEI. The CDR3 spans 12 residues. Trimming at V came to 6 bases and at J to 10 bases, leaving 8 bases not matched to a gene. This CDR3 is CASRPEGAGAFF. CDR3 DNA sequence: TGTGCCAGCAGGCCAGAGGGGGCGGGAGCTTTCTTT. The full variable domain, in which reference TRBV2 and TRBJ1-1 provide the parts outside the CDR3, is EPEVTQTPSHQVTQMGQEVILRCVPISNHLYFYWYRQILGQKVEFLVSFYNNEISEKSEIFDDQFSVERPDGSNFTLKIRSTKLEDSAMYFCASRPEGAGAFFGQGTRLTVV.

The chain combines TRBV6-5 with TRBJ1-5; D remains ambiguous. The length of the CDR3 is 15 residues. Germline V gene sequence: CDR1 MNHEY, CDR2 SVGAGI. The V end lost 7 bases, the J end lost 4 bases, and 17 bases lay between the germline ends. The CDR3 sequence is CASTALDDINQPQHF. In nucleotides, the CDR3 is TGTGCCAGCACCGCCTTAGATGATATTAATCAGCCCCAGCATTTT.

This clone has just one count. Other nucleotide sequences in the sample specify the same CDR3. The rearrangement joins TRBV4-3 to TRBJ2-7; TRBD2 is a possible D gene (5 bases). Germline CDR1 reads LGHNA; CDR2 reads YSLEER. The CDR3 is 15 amino acids. Trimming pared 0 bases from V and 2 bases from J, leaving 11 bases between. The CDR3 loop is CASSQDSERTYEQYF. CDR3 bases: TGCGCCAGCAGCCAAGACTCCGAGCGGACCTACGAGCAGTACTTC.

The DNA of the CDR3 is TGTGCCAGTAGGGAGGGTGAAATATTAGGCTCCTACAATGAGCAGTTCTTC. Amino acid sequence: CASREGEILGSYNEQFF. The chain couples TRBV19 to TRBJ2-1, with D maybe TRBD2 (6 bases). Trimming took 6 bases from V and 0 from J, leaving 18 bases between them. This CDR3 spans 17 amino acids. Germline CDR1 is LNHDA and CDR2 is SQIVND (reference sequence).

This clone appeared many times. This rearrangement joins TRBV7-2 to TRBJ2-7; 11 positions agree with TRBD2. CDR3 length: 15 residues. Germline V lookup: CDR1 SGHTA, CDR2 FQGNSA. With V trimmed by 5 bases and J by 2 bases, 5 bases remained unmatched. In nucleotides, the CDR3 is TGTGCCAGCAGCCCAAGACTAGCGGGGCCCTACGAGCAGTACTTC. It specifies CASSPRLAGPYEQYF.

This clone was seen at least ten times. The rearrangement joins TRBV5-1 to TRBJ1-3; the D gene is possibly TRBD1 (5 bases). The CDR3 is 17 amino acids. V lost 0 bases and J lost 2, with 15 bases in between. CDR1 is SGHRS and CDR2 is YFSETQ in the germline V gene. The CDR3 nucleotides are TGCGCCAGCAGCTTGGGGAGACAGCTAACCACTGGAAACACCATATATTTT. Protein product: CASSLGRQLTTGNTIYF.

This clone was seen a handful of times. The rearrangement joins TRBV7-2 to TRBJ1-4; 7 nucleotides match TRBD1. Per germline, CDR1 SGHTA and CDR2 FQGNSA. CDR3 length equals 14 residues. J was trimmed by 7 bases and V by 3 bases; bases with no gene match: 5. The CDR3 here is CASSFTGDSEKLFF. The DNA for the CDR3 is TGTGCCAGCAGCTTCACAGGGGATAGTGAAAAACTGTTTTTT.

In this sample, this clone turned up once. V is TRBV18 and J is TRBJ2-7, with TRBD2 identical over 11 bases. V lost 4 bases to trimming and J lost 2 bases; unmatched junction nucleotides: 19. In germline, CDR1 is KGHSH, CDR2 LQKENI. This CDR3 spans 20 amino acids. The CDR3 reads CASSLNPGLAETSITYEQYF. The CDR3 DNA reads TGTGCCAGCTCACTCAACCCGGGACTAGCGGAGACCTCAATTACCTACGAGCAGTACTTC.

This chain joins TRBV2 and TRBJ2-3; 10 bases agree with TRBD2. V shed 8 bases, J shed 3 bases, and the junction held 2 bases outside the gene matches. Germline loops: CDR1 SNHLY, CDR2 FYNNEI. The CDR3 has 13 amino acids. The CDR3 sequence: CASPGLATDTQYF. The DNA for the CDR3 is TGTGCCAGCCCGGGACTAGCGACAGATACGCAGTATTTT.

In this sample, this clone turned up once. The chain has TRBV5-4 and TRBJ1-1, with 7 bases matching TRBD1. The germline gives CDR1 SGHNT, CDR2 YYREEE (reference sequence). The V segment lost 3 bases and the J segment 8 bases; nucleotides outside the gene matches: 4. There are 12 residues in the CDR3. Here the CDR3 DNA reads TGTGCCAGCAGCTGGACAGGTTCCGAAGCTTTCTTT. It codes for CASSWTGSEAFF.

The rearrangement uses TRBV7-8 and TRBJ2-3; D remains unclear. V dropped 5 bases and J dropped 7 bases, with 10 bases sitting between them. This CDR3 spans 12 amino acids. Germline CDR1 is SGHVS and CDR2 is FQNEAQ. DNA for the CDR3: TGTGCCAGCAGCCGGGCCGTATATACGCAGTATTTT. It codes for CASSRAVYTQYF.

The V gene is TRBV18, the J gene TRBJ1-3, with a weak D call TRBD1 (6 bases). Trimming removed 7 bases at V and 0 bases at J, with 16 bases between. CDR1 and CDR2 (germline): KGHSH, LQKENI. The CDR3 is 16 residues long. CDR3 DNA: TGTGCCAGCTTCCACCGGCAGGGGCACTCTGGAAACACCATATATTTT. Its translation: CASFHRQGHSGNTIYF. Full variable domain (remainder filled in from reference TRBV18 and TRBJ1-3): NAGVMQNPRHLVRRRGQEARLRCSPMKGHSHVYWYRQLPEEGLKFMVYLQKENIIDESGMPKERFSAEFPKEGPSILRIQQVVRGDSAAYFCASFHRQGHSGNTIYFGEGSWLTVV.

This clone has a handful of counts. This chain connects TRBV2 to TRBJ2-6; 7 bases match TRBD2. Germline V gene sequence: CDR1 SNHLY, CDR2 FYNNEI. V was clipped by 6 bases and J by 3 bases; unmatched bases: 11. The CDR3 sequence is 17 residues long. The CDR3 protein is CASSPGGGSRGANVLTF. The CDR3 DNA follows: TGTGCCAGCAGCCCCGGGGGAGGGTCTCGTGGGGCCAACGTCCTGACTTTC.

In DNA, the CDR3 is TGCAGTGCTCCCCGGGGGGATGAAGCTTTCTTT. Translated, it gives CSAPRGDEAFF. The chain employs TRBV20-1 and TRBJ1-1; D is possibly TRBD1 (5 bases). The germline CDR1 and CDR2 sequences are DFQATT and SNEGSKA (reference sequence). The CDR3 is 11 amino acids. The V end was cut by 5 bases, the J end by 7 bases, with 11 bases between.

CDR3 DNA: TGTGCCAGCAGGAATTCCCCAGGGTGGGGAGAAAAACTGTTTTTT. It is translated as CASRNSPGWGEKLFF. The chain links TRBV5-5 to TRBJ1-4, with D perhaps TRBD1 (5 bases). Per the germline V gene, CDR1 is SGHKS and CDR2 is YYEKEE (reference sequence). The CDR3 extends over 15 amino acids. V was shortened by 5 bases and J by 8 bases, with 19 bases between the two germline ends.

The chain joins TRBV5-1 to TRBJ2-5; TRBD2 matches 14 bases. CDR3 size: 16 residues. After removal of 4 bases from V and 5 bases from J, the junction contained 7 bases not matched to a gene. Per the germline V gene, CDR1 is SGHRS and CDR2 is YFSETQ. The CDR3 spells CASSDGTSGGLETQYF. The CDR3 DNA reads as TGCGCCAGCAGCGACGGGACTAGCGGGGGTCTGGAGACCCAGTACTTC.

The chain couples TRBV9 to TRBJ1-2; 7 positions match TRBD1. There are 15 residues in the CDR3. The germline CDR1 and CDR2 sequences are SGDLS and YYNGEE. J was trimmed by 0 bases and V by 4 bases; bases with no gene match: 6. The CDR3 DNA sequence: TGTGCCAGCAGCTCCGCCGGGACAGCTAACTATGGCTACACCTTC. Translation: CASSSAGTANYGYTF. Full variable domain (rest looked up from reference TRBV9 and TRBJ1-2): DSGVTQTPKHLITATGQRVTLRCSPRSGDLSVYWYQQSLDQGLQFLIQYYNGEERAKGNILERFSAQQFPDLHSELNLSSLELGDSALYFCASSSAGTANYGYTFGSGTRLTVV.

The chain is built from TRBV10-3 and TRBJ1-1; D unclear. The CDR3 contains 14 residues. CDR1 is ENHRY, CDR2 SYGVKD, per germline. V lost 0 bases and J 5 bases, leaving 10 bases between the germline ends. The CDR3 region has the DNA TGTGCCATCAGTGAGTCGATGGGAGGAACTGAAGCTTTCTTT. Its translation is CAISESMGGTEAFF.

Remarks on this clone: Mismatch with germline at one junction end may stem from a read error. The chain employs TRBV18 and TRBJ1-3, with TRBD1 matching 7 bases. Germline CDR1 is KGHSH and CDR2 is LQKENI. The CDR3 has 14 amino acids. The CDR3: CASSPDRAGHTIYF. The CDR3, as DNA: TGTGCCAGCTCACCTGACAGGGCTGGACACACCATATATTTT.

In its sample, this clone was seen once. V is TRBV3-1 (or the pseudogene TRBV3-2) and J is TRBJ1-5; TRBD1 matches at 9 bases. This CDR3 is 13 amino acids long. V was pared by 8 bases and J by 9 bases, with 8 bases of the junction left unmatched. CDR1 and CDR2 (germline): LGHDT, YNNKEL (reference sequence). The CDR3, as DNA: TGTGCCAGCTCCGGGACAGGGTTCGGGCCCCAGCATTTT. Protein: CASSGTGFGPQHF.

This chain links TRBV4-3 with TRBJ2-7; 8 nucleotides align to TRBD1. From germline, CDR1 is LGHNA and CDR2 YSLEER. V gave up 1 base and J gave up 0 bases; unmatched junction bases: 8. The CDR3 spans 17 residues. CDR3 in amino acids: CASSQVDRGFHSYEQYF. CDR3 DNA: TGCGCCAGCAGCCAAGTCGACAGGGGATTTCACTCCTACGAGCAGTACTTC.